The clone carrying this T cell receptor beta chain was seen once. The CDR3 extends over 16 amino acids. V was pared by 0 bases and J by 4 bases, with 6 bases of the junction left unmatched. Germline V gives CDR1 SGHRS, CDR2 YFSETQ. This record comes from a study of T cell changes during pregnancy in multiple sclerosis. Profiling relied on immunoSEQ multiplex PCR, and the TCRdb table lists in-frame clones only, not all of them. This sample has some 30,000 clones, with approximately 86% found just once. V gene TRBV5-1 combines with J gene TRBJ2-1, with 8 bases identical to TRBD1. The source is a female donor with multiple sclerosis, enrolled in a pregnancy study. The sequencing here drew on CD8+ T cells from peripheral blood mononuclear cells, taken before pregnancy. For the CDR3, the DNA is TGCGCCAGCAGCTTGGCGCAGGGGGCTCTATACAATGAGCAGTTCTTC. Protein sequence: CASSLAQGALYNEQFF.